A single T cell receptor beta chain is shown here with its context. It lacks a known antigen. Within one base of it there is no much larger clone, and no base qualities were kept. The receptor library was made with the immunoSEQ multiplex PCR assay. A mixture of 60 forward primers for TCR Vbeta segments and 13 reverse primers for TCR Jbeta segments was used in the multiplex PCR. The CDR3 region of rearranged TCR beta genes was amplified from genomic DNA with a multiplex PCR assay. The amplified TCR beta libraries were sequenced on the Illumina HiSeq System as 87-base-pair reads. On the study's bioinformatics: Across the roughly 640 repertoires, a later analysis counted some 80 million unique TCR beta chains, some 11 million of which were shared by at least two donors. Raw reads were error-corrected and collapsed into unique sequences by a nearest-neighbor algorithm in which closely related sequences were merged to remove PCR and sequencing errors. To assign V, D and J gene segments, CDR3 sequences were aligned to IMGT reference sequences. Each retained sequence needed at least a six-nucleotide match to both a V gene segment and a J gene segment. A rearrangement was called productive if the CDR3 had no stop codons and remained in frame with V and J, and every other rearrangement was called non-productive. Following IMGT convention, CDR3 was defined as the stretch from the second conserved V-encoded cysteine to the conserved J-encoded phenylalanine. Sequences without an unambiguous match to a single V gene segment were excluded from the earlier analysis of about 630 of the donors. In an earlier analysis of several hundred of the donors, a V segment was called functional when productive rearrangements were above 56.7%, and segregating when the standard deviation between donors exceeded 5%. A statistical classification framework was developed to diagnose cytomegalovirus status using the catalog of TCR beta chain sequences. In a later analysis, TCR nucleotide sequences were compared against IMGT/GENE-DB human TR gene sequences so that V and J genes could be assigned. In a later analysis, CDR3 sequences and most-parsimonious VDJ recombination scenarios were assigned using the TCRdist pipeline. In a later analysis, each TCR beta chain was defined by its CDR3 amino acid sequence together with its V-gene family, and reads without a unique V-gene family were excluded. As a way to deal with suspected cross-contamination and a sequencing artifact, a later analysis dropped 640 or so nucleotide sequences that were highly shared and had low generation probability. For each public chain, a later analysis derived a clonal expansion index from normalized ranks of inferred template counts within each repertoire. Generation probabilities in a later analysis came from a VDJ recombination model fitted to out-of-frame rearrangements, and those results were checked against IGoR. In a later analysis, hypergeometric tests were used to score TCR-TCR, TCR-HLA and TCR-CMV co-occurrence, with a repertoire-size bias correction applied to TCR pairs. A later analysis estimated false discovery rates by permuting HLA or CMV assignments 20 times. In a later analysis, co-occurring TCRs were grouped using DBSCAN, and TCRdist sequence similarity was added for clustering within HLA-allele-positive subsets. Co-occurrence clustering excluded repertoires with fewer than 30,000 or more than 120,000 public chains, plus five with anomalous nucleotide sharing. The table was pulled from immuneACCESS by TCRdb, which kept in-frame rearrangements only. Such tables lose some clones; where checked, under half of the loss comes from unresolved V genes, and the rest has no known cause. That table gives V, J and clone size, and the DNA gave D and trimming. The sample has about 100,000 clones on record, about 85% of them singletons. Approximately 2.4% of the sample is in the top ten clones.

For CDR1 and CDR2, the germline V gene lists MRHNA and SNTAGT. V and J lose 6 bases and 6 bases, and a span of 14 bases separates them. Measured from the cysteine to the phenylalanine, the CDR3 is 13 residues long. Only CDR3 DNA remains: 39 bases, in frame from the first base. These data originate in a study of cytomegalovirus exposure and HLA in healthy donors (dated 2017 in TCRdb). At the level of the whole study: In an earlier analysis of under 750 of the donors, 276 Gb of sequence data and 95 million to 130 million unique TCR beta sequences from about 190 million T cells were reported. A later analysis re-examined previously published TCR beta repertoires from several hundred donors and added high-resolution HLA genotyping to investigate patterns of TCR occurrence. Typing coverage differed by locus: A, B, C, DRB1 and DQB1 were typed in roughly 620-640 donors, DQA1 in about 500, DPA1 in 600 to 610, and DPB1 in 472. HLA typing covered class I and class II loci at four-digit resolution. Using immunosequencing, the study profiled T cell repertoires from about 610 subjects and related those repertoires to cytomegalovirus serostatus. The later analysis used no new phenotypic data to find candidate immune exposures, relying instead on TCR beta sequences and their occurrence across donors. The genetic ancestry cluster associated with self-reported Caucasian donors included over 80% of the approximately 430 genotyped donors. Donor age, sex, ethnicity and CMV serostatus were compiled alongside the repertoire data. In an earlier analysis of around 540 of the donors, high-throughput TCR beta sequencing was used to judge whether each TCR beta V gene segment behaved as functional or pseudogenic. The aim of the study was to test whether cataloging public T cell receptors could identify signatures of past pathogen exposure. High-throughput TCR immunosequencing, statistical association of individual TCRs with disease status, and machine learning were combined to predict cytomegalovirus infection status. In a later genetic analysis, genome-wide SNP genotypes for 398 of the 666 donors were used, and that subset was treated as a discovery cohort. A separate validation cohort of roughly 120 different subjects was used in addition to the roughly 670-subject first cohort. Among about 360 genotyped donors of the cohort, an average of around 240,000 unique TCR beta nucleotide sequences were sequenced per donor, about a sixth of them non-productive. About 280 gigabases of sequencing data and around 85 million unique TCR sequences made up an early release that covered under 750 HLA-typed donors. Every discovery cohort repertoire had been produced on one sequencing platform. A few DR-DQ haplotypes were treated as single units for association and clustering because of strong linkage in the cohort.

The cohort consisted of 650 to 700 healthy bone marrow donors. At the time of sampling, every cohort member was nominally healthy, though immune exposures that went unrecorded were likely present. The donor tested CMV seronegative and was one of the 352 seronegative cohort members. Each donor provided a peripheral blood sample, and peripheral blood mononuclear cells were used for TCR beta sequencing. The Qiagen DNeasy Blood Extraction Kit was used to extract genomic DNA from the blood cell samples. Summary of the overall study and its limitations: The presence/absence analyses assumed that sequencing depth was roughly uniform across donors, and that assumption may not be true. Because counts were too low, approximately 15 rarely observed V segments, including chromosome 9 orphons, were excluded from the earlier analysis of 587 of the donors. A further reported finding was that TCR beta sequences accurately predicted the HLA-A and HLA-B alleles for most subjects in the first cohort. Compared with equally common non-associated chains, HLA-associated TCR beta chains in a later analysis were more clonally expanded and had lower generation probabilities. According to a later analysis, most CMV-associated TCR beta chains appeared to be HLA-restricted, and the HLA associations seemed to be driven largely by CMV exposure. Broadly in line with IMGT annotations, most TCR beta V segments showed up in productive rearrangements about 87% or about 30% of the time in an earlier analysis of around 600 of the donors. The classifier was reported to diagnose cytomegalovirus status with high specificity and sensitivity in both the original and validation cohorts. A later genetic analysis associated a missense DCLRE1C variant with V-gene and J-gene trimming of TCR beta chains, and an independent cohort replicated the association. Specific HLA alleles were associated with 15,000 to 20,000 TCR beta sequences at a false discovery rate of 0.05 in a later analysis. A group of highly shared sequence variants was considered likely to be a technical artifact of the sequencing pipeline. While some public TCRs were present in many individuals, most TCR sequences turned up only very rarely across donors. Because HLA typing was unavailable for some donors at each locus, only the typed subset was used in association tests. In vitro tests confirmed that three of the cytomegalovirus-associated TCR beta chains recognize cytomegalovirus antigens. According to a later analysis, parvovirus B19, influenza, CMV and Epstein-Barr virus appeared linked to several top co-occurrence clusters. Assigning TCR associations to individual alleles was difficult when HLA alleles, especially DR and DQ, strongly co-occurred. The only immune exposure information available for the cohort was CMV serostatus. The cohort was sequenced for TCR beta chains only, and without alpha or paired-chain data the features that could be detected were limited. The authors suggested that the approach could potentially be generalized to other disease states and immunological phenotypes. Because the 87-base-pair reads could not distinguish some IMGT-functional V segments, including TRBV6-2 and TRBV6-3, those segments were excluded. Correlated functional status among segregating V segments might reflect linkage disequilibrium, but an unknown experimental factor could not be ruled out. According to a later analysis, TCR association rates differed among HLA loci, with DRB1 alleles showing the most associated TCRs and HLA-C alleles showing the fewest. In the study, approximately 150 TCR beta chains were listed as associated with cytomegalovirus. A later genetic analysis reported fewer N-insertions in productive TCRs among donors in an Asian-associated ancestry cluster than the roughly 620-donor mean.

The chain is encoded by TRBV6-4 joined to TRBJ1-2; no confident D gene assignment can be made. What was sequenced was PBMCs. This clonotype was obtained from a man under 40 in good health and CMV-seronegative. The CDR3: CASRAAESDGYTF. The DNA sequence follows: TGTGCCAGCAGAGCGGCGGAGTCCGATGGCTACACCTTC.